This T cell receptor (beta chain) was sequenced during a study of CXCR3-negative and CXCR3-positive naive CD8 T cells. All TRB cDNA libraries came from 5' RACE performed with UMI labels. TCRdb re-called the 5' RACE reads, yielding one record per CDR3 amino acid sequence without DNA. This listing includes approximately 5,000 distinct CDR3 sequences. By frequency, this clonotype registers medium-sized (0.01 to 0.1%). What it recognizes is unknown. CDR3 size: 17 residues. CDR1 SGHRS and CDR2 YFSETQ come from the germline V gene. Whole-study findings and limits: Comparably high diversity was seen in both naive subsets, and much lower diversity in memory CD8+ cells. More hydrophobic TRB CDR3s were found in CXCR3-positive naive cells than in CXCR3-negative naive cells.

Sequencing used naive CXCR3+ CD8+ T cells from blood. The subset is: CD45RO-CCR7+CD27+CD95- naive CD8+ T cells expressing CXCR3 (TNR3+). This chain uses TRBV5-1 with TRBJ2-1; TCRdb lists TRBD2, though no DNA is available to test this call. The receptor was isolated from a human donor in good health. Some clones in this sample may be carry-over from other donors' samples. CDR3 amino acids: CASSSSLSQSTYNEQFF. Full variable domain (missing parts from reference TRBV5-1 and TRBJ2-1): KAGVTQTPRYLIKTRGQQVTLSCSPISGHRSVSWYQQTPGQGLQFLFEYFSETQRNKGNFPGRFSGRQFSNSRSEMNVSTLELGDSALYLCASSSSLSQSTYNEQFFGPGTRLTVL.